Listed here are 22 T cell receptor beta chains from one sample, sequenced in a study of blood T cell repertoires in COVID-19. Assay: immunoSEQ multiplex PCR; the TCRdb copy retains only in-frame clones and omits some. The sample lists 110,000 or so clones, 85% to 90% seen once, with 4% to 5.5% in the top ten. The sample taken for sequencing was peripheral blood. The receptor set was obtained from a woman aged 45-65 years with acute or convalescent COVID-19.

This chain links TRBV7-6 with TRBJ1-6, with D hard to call. Trimming took 5 bases from V and 6 from J, leaving 14 bases between them. Germline V gives CDR1 SGHVS, CDR2 FNYEAQ. This CDR3 spans 15 amino acids. The DNA of the CDR3 is TGTGCCAGCAGCCCCTACCGGTCGGGTAATTCACCCCTCCACTTT. Translated: CASSPYRSGNSPLHF. The full variable domain, with the rest looked up from reference TRBV7-6 and TRBJ1-6, is GAGVSQSPRYKVTKRGQDVALRCDPISGHVSLYWYRQALGQGPEFLTYFNYEAQQDKSGLPNDRFSAERPEGSISTLTIQRTEQRDSAMYRCASSPYRSGNSPLHFGNGTRLTVT.

This chain connects TRBV27 to TRBJ2-7; D might be TRBD2 (5 bases). The CDR3 is 13 residues long. From germline, CDR1 is MNHEY and CDR2 SMNVEV (reference sequence). Trimming stripped 5 bases from V and 2 bases from J, with 10 bases between. DNA for the CDR3: TGTGCCAGCAGTCCGGGGTCAGCCTACGAGCAGTACTTC. It yields the protein CASSPGSAYEQYF.

The genes are TRBV30 and TRBJ2-7; 8 positions match TRBD2. Trimming took 5 bases from V and 3 from J; bases not matched to a gene: 12. Germline loops: CDR1 GTSNPN, CDR2 SVGIG (reference sequence). The CDR3 covers 15 residues. In nucleotides, the CDR3 is TGTGCCTGGGTTTCCCCGGGACTAGGGAACTACGAGCAGTACTTC. Translating it yields CAWVSPGLGNYEQYF. Full variable domain (remainder filled in from reference TRBV30 and TRBJ2-7): SQTIHQWPATLVQPVGSPLSLECTVEGTSNPNLYWYRQAAGRGLQLLFYSVGIGQISSEVPQNLSASRPQDRQFILSSKKLLLSDSGFYLCAWVSPGLGNYEQYFGPGTRLTVT.

The chain joins TRBV30 to TRBJ1-6; a weak D match, TRBD1 (5 bases). From germline, CDR1 is GTSNPN and CDR2 SVGIG (reference sequence). The CDR3 contains 14 residues. V was clipped by 4 bases and J by 4 bases, with 11 bases between them. CDR3 coding DNA: TGTGCCTGGACGTCGGGACTTTATAATTCACCCCTCCACTTT. This sequence encodes CAWTSGLYNSPLHF.

V and J are TRBV6-5 and TRBJ2-7, with D uncertain. Looked up from germline, CDR1 is MNHEY and CDR2 is SVGAGI. The CDR3 sequence is 13 residues long. Trimming removed 5 bases from V and 7 bases from J, with 15 bases in between. The CDR3 spells CASSPRRNAEQYF. The CDR3 DNA follows: TGTGCCAGCAGTCCGCGCAGGAACGCGGAGCAGTACTTC.

The chain has TRBV19 and TRBJ1-2, with 7 bases identical to TRBD1. The CDR3 contains 18 residues. V lost 3 bases to trimming and J lost 4 bases; unmatched junction nucleotides: 17. Germline V lookup: CDR1 LNHDA, CDR2 SQIVND (reference sequence). CDR3 residues: CASSILPAFLDRLYGYTF. As DNA, the CDR3 is TGTGCCAGTAGTATCCTGCCCGCCTTCTTGGACAGGCTCTATGGCTACACCTTC.

V is TRBV3-1 (or the pseudogene TRBV3-2) and J is TRBJ2-1; 7 nucleotides line up with TRBD2. This CDR3 spans 15 amino acids. J gave up 6 bases and V 4 bases, and 9 bases lay outside the gene matches. Germline assignment: CDR1 LGHDT and CDR2 YNNKEL (reference sequence). The CDR3 DNA reads as TGTGCCAGCAGCCCCAGCGGGACTGCCCTCAATGAGCAGTTCTTC. Protein product: CASSPSGTALNEQFF.

This clone was observed a few times. The rearrangement joins TRBV7-9 to TRBJ2-1, with 7 bases identical to TRBD2. There are 15 residues in the CDR3. Germline trimming cut 5 bases from V and 8 bases from J; bases unmatched to any gene: 12. Per germline, CDR1 SEHNR and CDR2 FQNEAQ (reference sequence). The CDR3 loop is CASSLFGLERDEQFF. CDR3 in DNA: TGTGCCAGCAGCCTTTTTGGACTAGAAAGGGATGAGCAGTTCTTC.

The chain couples TRBV3-1 (or the pseudogene TRBV3-2) to TRBJ1-1; unclear D gene. Germline assignment: CDR1 LGHDT and CDR2 YNNKEL (reference sequence). CDR3 length: 14 amino acids. Trimming took 0 bases from V and 0 from J, leaving 5 bases between them. Here the CDR3 reads CASSQEAVNTEAFF. CDR3 nucleotide sequence: TGTGCCAGCAGCCAAGAAGCTGTGAACACTGAAGCTTTCTTT.

The gene calls are TRBV24-1 and TRBJ2-1; TRBD2 matches at 10 bases. Unmatched junction bases numbered 5, after V lost 3 bases and J lost 4 bases. CDR1 and CDR2 (germline): KGHDR, SFDVKD. CDR3 length: 16 amino acids. The CDR3 reads CATSDPLAGAYNEQFF. CDR3 DNA sequence: TGTGCCACCAGTGATCCCCTAGCGGGGGCTTACAATGAGCAGTTCTTC.

This clone appeared a single time. This chain links TRBV7-3 with TRBJ1-1, with 8 bases matching TRBD1. The germline CDR1 and CDR2 sequences are SGHTA and FQGTGA. The CDR3 is 14 amino acids. The ends lost 5 bases at V and 3 bases at J; junction bases unmatched: 5. CDR3 loop: CASSLNRGDTEAFF. DNA of the CDR3: TGTGCCAGCAGCCTCAACAGGGGGGACACTGAAGCTTTCTTT.

This chain joins TRBV7-9 and TRBJ2-7; no reliable D call. CDR3 size: 12 residues. Germline CDR1 reads SEHNR; CDR2 reads FQNEAQ (reference sequence). V shed 5 bases and J shed 7 bases, with 12 bases lying between them. Here the CDR3 reads CASSPPLEEQYF. In DNA form, the CDR3 reads TGTGCCAGCAGCCCCCCGTTAGAGGAGCAGTACTTC. The full variable domain, with the rest looked up from reference TRBV7-9 and TRBJ2-7, is DTGVSQNPRHKITKRGQNVTFRCDPISEHNRLYWYRQTLGQGPEFLTYFQNEAQLEKSRLLSDRFSAERPKGSFSTLEIQRTEQGDSAMYLCASSPPLEEQYFGPGTRLTVT.

The chain employs TRBV28 and TRBJ1-5; no firm D call. This CDR3 is built from 16 residues. V gave up 1 base and J gave up 0 bases, with 10 bases separating them. Looked up from germline, CDR1 is MDHEN and CDR2 is SYDVKM. DNA of the CDR3: TGTGCCAGCAGTTTATTAGGAGAGATTAGCAATCAGCCCCAGCATTTT. Amino acids: CASSLLGEISNQPQHF.

The chain combines TRBV9 with TRBJ1-3, with 8 bases aligning to TRBD1. Germline CDR1 is SGDLS and CDR2 is YYNGEE. The CDR3 has 15 amino acids. Trimming removed 0 bases from V and 7 bases from J; junction bases left unmatched: 6. CDR3 residues: CASSVEAGGYNTIYF. The CDR3 nucleotides are TGTGCCAGCAGCGTAGAGGCAGGGGGCTATAACACCATATATTTT.

The chain is built from TRBV21-1 and TRBJ1-1; TRBD1, the table's D call, was not compared with the DNA. TRBV21-1 is a pseudogene locus. There are 14 residues in the CDR3. For the CDR3, the DNA is TGTGCCAGCAGCCAGGGGTTACGGAACACTGAAGCTTTCTTT. Amino acids: CASSQGLRNTEAFF.

The chain uses TRBV9 and TRBJ1-4; 7 nucleotides match TRBD1. From germline, CDR1 is SGDLS and CDR2 YYNGEE. This CDR3 spans 15 amino acids. V was clipped by 3 bases and J by 5 bases; unmatched bases: 7. CDR3 nucleotide sequence: TGTGCCAGCAGCGCCGGACAGGTGGTGAATGAAAAACTGTTTTTT. This sequence encodes CASSAGQVVNEKLFF.

This clone was found a few times. The chain is built from TRBV14 and TRBJ1-3; D gene ambiguous. CDR1 is SGHDN, CDR2 FVKESK, per germline. The CDR3 runs 14 residues. Deletions cut 1 base from V and 4 bases from J, with 8 bases between. The CDR3 loop reads CASSQGFGGNTIYF. CDR3 sequence (DNA): TGTGCCAGCAGCCAAGGGTTCGGGGGAAACACCATATATTTT.

This clone came up once. The rearrangement uses TRBV19 and TRBJ1-5; a weak D match, TRBD1 (5 bases). The CDR3 spans 14 residues. V was cut by 6 bases and J by 6 bases, with 15 bases left in between. Germline CDR1 LNHDA, CDR2 SQIVND (reference sequence). In DNA form, the CDR3 reads TGTGCCAGTAGCGCATCGGGGGGGACTCAGCCCCAGCATTTT. This translates into CASSASGGTQPQHF. The full variable domain, rest sourced from reference TRBV19 and TRBJ1-5, is DGGITQSPKYLFRKEGQNVTLSCEQNLNHDAMYWYRQDPGQGLRLIYYSQIVNDFQKGDIAEGYSVSREKKESFPLTVTSAQKNPTAFYLCASSASGGTQPQHFGDGTRLSIL.

The CDR3 DNA is TGTGCCAGCAGCTTAGATCAGCAGGGCTCCGAGACCCAGTACTTC. The encoded protein is CASSLDQQGSETQYF. The chain links TRBV11-2 to TRBJ2-5, with D tentatively TRBD1 (5 bases). The germline V gene has CDR1 SGHAT and CDR2 FQNNGV. V was clipped by 0 bases and J by 5 bases, with 13 bases between them. This CDR3 contains 15 residues.

The V and J genes are TRBV7-9 and TRBJ2-2; TRBD2 agrees at 11 bases. This CDR3 region has 15 residues. Trimming at V came to 8 bases and at J to 7 bases, leaving 9 bases not matched to a gene. The germline gives CDR1 SEHNR, CDR2 FQNEAQ (reference sequence). The CDR3 spells CASRLAGGIDGELFF. CDR3 DNA: TGTGCCAGCCGCCTAGCGGGAGGTATTGACGGGGAGCTGTTTTTT.

V is TRBV3-1 (or the pseudogene TRBV3-2) and J is TRBJ2-3; tentatively, D is TRBD2 (6 bases). In germline, CDR1 is LGHDT, CDR2 YNNKEL (reference sequence). This CDR3 has 15 residues. The V end lost 0 bases, the J end lost 0 bases, and 7 bases lay between the germline ends. CDR3 sequence (DNA): TGTGCCAGCAGCCAAGACGCGGGGAGCACAGATACGCAGTATTTT. As protein: CASSQDAGSTDTQYF.

The rearrangement links TRBV20-1 to TRBJ2-5; perhaps TRBD2 as D (6 bases). V lost 3 bases and J 2 bases, leaving 13 bases between the germline ends. CDR3 length equals 14 residues. Germline loops: CDR1 DFQATT, CDR2 SNEGSKA (reference sequence). CDR3 coding DNA: TGCAGTGCTAGTAGGTCGGGGGTACAAGAGACCCAGTACTTC. Amino acids: CSASRSGVQETQYF.